These T cell receptor beta chains were read from a single sample in a study of early T cells in non-severe SARS-CoV-2 infection. Each CDR3 protein gets one entry after TCRdb re-called the 5' RACE reads with MiXCR. The repertoire consists of tens of thousands of distinct CDR3 sequences, with approximately 5.8% occurring once and the leading ten covering 7.6%. Sequencing was done on a sample of whole blood. Every receptor here comes from an adult who was a healthcare worker with PCR-confirmed SARS-CoV-2 infection or an uninfected control (not recorded which). CDR3s include the opening cysteine and the closing phenylalanine or tryptophan. D genes are given only for firm matches. The size of a clone is reported for some rows only, either as once, few or many, or as a class for expanded clones.

TRBV7-3	many	NA	TRBJ2-1	CASSPHSRRYNEQFF	TGTGCCAGCAGCCCGCATAGTAGGCGGTACAATGAGCAGTTCTTC
TRBV24-1	many	NA	TRBJ2-3	CATSEFRGEKDTQYF	TGTGCCACCAGCGAATTTAGGGGGGAAAAAGATACGCAGTATTTT
TRBV5-6	many	TRBD1	TRBJ1-6	CASSLEAGPGGNSPLHF	TGTGCCAGCAGCTTGGAAGCAGGGCCAGGGGGTAATTCACCCCTCCACTTT
TRBV5-1	many	NA	TRBJ2-3	CASSLDGGGTDTQYF	TGCGCCAGCAGCTTGGACGGCGGCGGCACAGATACGCAGTATTTT
TRBV15	few	TRBD1	TRBJ1-1	CATSSSGGTEAFF	TGTGCCACCAGCTCTTCAGGGGGAACTGAAGCTTTCTTT
TRBV12-3/TRBV12-4	many	TRBD1	TRBJ1-2	CASSGQGFFYGYTF	TGTGCCAGCAGTGGACAGGGGTTTTTCTATGGCTACACCTTC
TRBV5-1	few	TRBD1	TRBJ1-1	CASSLQGTNTEAFF	TGCGCCAGCAGCCTACAGGGGACGAACACTGAAGCTTTCTTT
TRBV7-8	many	NA	TRBJ2-7	CASSGIGGVYEQYF	TGTGCCAGCAGCGGAATAGGGGGAGTCTACGAGCAGTACTTC
TRBV7-2	many	NA	TRBJ2-3	CASVRLGRGDTQYF	TGTGCCAGCGTGCGATTGGGACGAGGAGATACGCAGTATTTT
TRBV27	many	NA	TRBJ1-1	CASSLIPPGKPEAFF	TGTGCCAGCAGTTTGATTCCTCCAGGAAAACCTGAAGCTTTCTTT
TRBV27	few	TRBD2	TRBJ2-7	CASSSGGASYEQYF	TGTGCCAGCAGTTCCGGGGGGGCCTCCTACGAGCAGTACTTC
TRBV5-1	many	TRBD2	TRBJ2-3	CASSLTVGLAGGTDTQYF	TGCGCCAGCAGCCTTACAGTAGGACTAGCGGGGGGCACAGATACGCAGTATTTT
TRBV2	many	NA	TRBJ1-4	CASSERRGGEKLFF	TGTGCCAGCAGTGAACGCAGGGGAGGTGAAAAACTGTTTTTT
TRBV20-1	many	NA	TRBJ2-7	CSAINSAAATSYEQYF	TGCAGTGCTATCAACTCGGCGGCGGCTACCTCCTACGAGCAGTACTTC
TRBV6-2/TRBV6-3	many	TRBD2	TRBJ2-5	CASSYPRLAGQETQYF	TGTGCCAGCAGTTACCCTCGCTTAGCGGGGCAAGAGACCCAGTACTTC
TRBV11-1	many	NA	TRBJ2-3	CASSLAGKADTQYF	TGTGCCAGCAGCTTGGCAGGGAAGGCAGATACGCAGTATTTT
TRBV6-2/TRBV6-3	many	NA	TRBJ1-5	CASVTTGPQHF	TGTGCCAGCGTAACGACGGGGCCCCAGCATTTT
TRBV4-3	NA	TRBD1	TRBJ2-1	CASSQGGQSRTYNEQFF	TGCGCCAGCAGCCAAGGGGGACAGTCTCGCACTTACAATGAGCAGTTCTTC
TRBV27	many	TRBD2	TRBJ2-1	CASSVAGGYNEQFF	TGTGCCAGCAGTGTAGCGGGGGGGTACAATGAGCAGTTCTTC
TRBV19	many	TRBD1	TRBJ1-2	CASSIGQGQGYTF	TGTGCCAGTAGTATTGGACAGGGTCAAGGCTACACCTTC
TRBV5-6	many	NA	TRBJ1-1	CASSFLPNTEAFF	TGTGCCAGCAGCTTCCTCCCGAACACTGAAGCTTTCTTT
TRBV3-1	many	TRBD1	TRBJ1-2	CASSLQGTSYGYTF	TGTGCCAGCAGCCTACAGGGGACGAGCTATGGCTACACCTTC
TRBV29-1	few	NA	TRBJ2-1	CSVESGELGNEQFF	TGCAGCGTTGAAAGCGGAGAACTGGGTAATGAGCAGTTCTTC
TRBV3-1	many	NA	TRBJ2-2	CASATRGGELFF	TGTGCCAGCGCCACACGGGGCGGGGAGCTGTTTTTT
TRBV20-1	many	TRBD2	TRBJ2-3	CSARESGRAGRTDTQYF	TGCAGTGCTAGAGAAAGCGGGAGGGCCGGGAGGACAGATACGCAGTATTTT
TRBV15	many	TRBD1	TRBJ2-1	CATSRDPGGLANEQFF	TGTGCCACCAGCAGAGATCCAGGGGGTTTAGCCAATGAGCAGTTCTTC
TRBV6-2/TRBV6-3	NA	NA	TRBJ1-2	CASISPGVSGYTF	TGTGCCAGCATATCTCCGGGGGTCTCTGGCTACACCTTC
TRBV24-1	many	TRBD1	TRBJ1-4	CATSDAGTGLFF	TGTGCCACCAGTGACGCCGGGACAGGATTGTTTTTT
TRBV3-1	few	NA	TRBJ2-7	CASSPSSFTYEQYF	TGTGCCAGCAGCCCGTCCTCGTTCACCTACGAGCAGTACTTC
TRBV20-1	many	TRBD1	TRBJ1-1	CSARRTGKTEAFF	TGCAGTGCGAGACGGACAGGAAAAACTGAAGCTTTCTTT
TRBV5-4	many	NA	TRBJ1-1	CASSLLRVDTEAFF	TGTGCCAGCAGCTTGCTTCGGGTAGACACTGAAGCTTTCTTT
TRBV14	many	TRBD2	TRBJ2-1	CASSRQSGRGRNEQFF	TGTGCCAGCAGCCGCCAGAGCGGGAGAGGTAGGAATGAGCAGTTCTTC
TRBV7-2	many	NA	TRBJ1-2	CASSPDPGDVYGYTF	TGTGCCAGCAGCCCCGACCCGGGGGACGTCTATGGCTACACCTTC
TRBV5-1	few	NA	TRBJ2-6	CASSSFSGANVLTF	TGCGCCAGCAGCTCGTTCTCTGGGGCCAACGTCCTGACTTTC
TRBV27	many	NA	TRBJ1-2	CASSPSASSPVYGYTF	TGTGCCAGCAGTCCCTCCGCCAGTTCTCCCGTCTATGGCTACACCTTC
TRBV6-5	many	TRBD2	TRBJ2-2	CASSYVTSGSGELFF	TGTGCCAGCAGTTACGTGACTAGCGGGTCCGGGGAGCTGTTTTTT
TRBV18	many	NA	TRBJ2-7	CASSPSGTPRDVEQYF	TGTGCCAGCTCACCATCCGGGACCCCCAGAGACGTCGAGCAGTACTTC
TRBV7-9	NA	NA	TRBJ1-2	CASSPNRIYGYTF	TGTGCCAGCAGCCCCAATAGGATTTATGGCTACACCTTC
TRBV5-4	many	NA	TRBJ1-3	CASSLRGPSGNTIYF	TGTGCCAGCAGCTTGAGGGGACCCTCTGGAAACACCATATATTTT
TRBV9	NA	TRBD1	TRBJ2-3	CASSVRDRSTDTQYF	TGTGCCAGCAGCGTTAGGGACAGGAGCACAGATACGCAGTATTTT
TRBV20-1	once	TRBD2	TRBJ2-1	CSARDPGTSGEINEQFF	TGCAGTGCTAGAGATCCGGGGACTAGCGGAGAGATTAATGAGCAGTTCTTC
TRBV5-1	many	NA	TRBJ2-2	CASRDTLNTGELFF	TGCGCCAGCAGGGACACGTTGAACACCGGGGAGCTGTTTTTT
TRBV5-6	few	TRBD2	TRBJ2-1	CASSAGLANYNEQFF	TGTGCCAGCAGCGCGGGACTAGCGAACTACAATGAGCAGTTCTTC
TRBV20-1	many	NA	TRBJ2-1	CSATLGVEQFF	TGCAGTGCTACCCTGGGGGTGGAGCAGTTCTTC
TRBV29-1	few	TRBD1	TRBJ1-6	CSARGQGKGSPLHF	TGCAGCGCCCGGGGACAGGGAAAGGGTTCACCCCTCCACTTT
TRBV10-3	many	NA	TRBJ2-1	CALRKGPNNEQFF	TGTGCCCTCCGGAAGGGACCGAACAATGAGCAGTTCTTC
TRBV20-1	few	NA	TRBJ1-1	CSLRRGTEAFF	TGCAGTCTGAGGAGAGGCACTGAAGCTTTCTTT
TRBV5-1	many	TRBD2	TRBJ2-5	CASSFGLAGTQETQYF	TGCGCCAGCAGCTTCGGACTAGCGGGGACCCAAGAGACCCAGTACTTC
TRBV5-1	few	NA	TRBJ2-1	CASSYEGWNNEQFF	TGCGCCAGCAGCTACGAGGGGTGGAACAATGAGCAGTTCTTC
TRBV5-1	many	NA	TRBJ2-4	CASSDTGSLAKNIQYF	TGCGCCAGCAGCGACACCGGGTCTTTAGCCAAAAACATTCAGTACTTC
TRBV20-1	many	NA	TRBJ2-7	CSARVSSVSTYEQYF	TGCAGTGCTAGAGTTAGCAGCGTATCCACCTACGAGCAGTACTTC
TRBV4-1	many	NA	TRBJ2-3	CASSREAGATQNHF	TGCGCCAGCAGCCGAGAGGCAGGGGCGACTCAAAACCATTTT
TRBV5-4	many	TRBD2	TRBJ2-7	CASSLGGLAAPYEQYF	TGTGCCAGCAGCTTGGGGGGACTAGCGGCTCCCTACGAGCAGTACTTC
TRBV29-1	few	NA	TRBJ2-6	CSVEVTGYSGANVLTF	TGCAGCGTTGAGGTCACGGGATACTCTGGGGCCAACGTCCTGACTTTC
TRBV12-3/TRBV12-4	many	NA	TRBJ2-7	CASSFRSYEQYF	TGTGCCAGCAGTTTCCGCTCCTACGAGCAGTACTTC
TRBV10-2	many	TRBD2	TRBJ2-7	CASSETGLAGATYEQYF	TGCGCCAGCAGTGAGACGGGACTAGCGGGAGCTACCTACGAGCAGTACTTC
TRBV28	medium-sized	NA	TRBJ2-1	CASTILVGTYNEQFF	TGTGCCAGCACCATACTAGTGGGGACCTACAATGAGCAGTTCTTC
TRBV7-2	many	TRBD2	TRBJ2-1	CASSLGPSGVGNEQFF	TGTGCCAGCAGCTTAGGTCCTAGCGGGGTTGGCAATGAGCAGTTCTTC
TRBV29-1	many	NA	TRBJ1-3	CSVGQSSGNTIYF	TGCAGCGTTGGTCAGTCCTCTGGAAACACCATATATTTT